This TCR beta chain is from a study of blood T cell repertoires in COVID-19. Background on the study: Both acute and convalescent COVID-19 samples were obtained from the United States, Italy and Spain. Sources were T cells, B-cell-depleted T cells, or PBMCs; the material itself was cDNA or gDNA.

As originally analysed: Researchers report that nucleated cell counts were estimated from reference gene primer amplification. The data were produced by immunoSEQ multiplex PCR, yet TCRdb's version contains in-frame clones alone and is incomplete. The V and J calls and clone size were taken over from that table, and D and trimming were inferred from the DNA. Found here are more than 25,000 clones, about nine tenths of them singletons; the top ten hold 7.5% to 8.5%. Germline trimming cut 6 bases from V and 7 bases from J; bases unmatched to any gene: 6. The CDR3 loop spans 15 amino acids. Germline assignment: CDR1 MNHEY and CDR2 SVGAGI.

The sample was peripheral blood. The origin of this receptor is a man aged 45-65 years with active COVID-19. V usage is TRBV6-5 and J usage is TRBJ1-6; 10 bases match TRBD1. CDR3 sequence: CASRTDRGPNSPLHF. The CDR3 DNA reads TGTGCCAGCAGAACTGACAGGGGGCCAAATTCACCCCTCCACTTT.